This T cell receptor (beta chain) was identified in a study of blood T cell repertoires in COVID-19. Overall study: Whether acute or convalescent, the COVID-19 samples came from the United States, Italy and Spain.

This CDR3 has 15 amino acids. In germline, CDR1 is SGHKS, CDR2 YYEKEE (reference sequence). The ends lost 5 bases at V and 1 base at J; junction bases unmatched: 6. The count of this clone is one. For recovered donors of Cohort 3, there were two negative PCRs, clearance, or symptom resolution. Methods used by the authors: Reference gene primer amplification in the assay estimated nucleated cell counts. Profiled with immunoSEQ multiplex PCR; TCRdb holds only in-frame clones, not every one. Clone size and V and J calls were adopted from that table, with D and trimming inferred from the DNA. Here the sample spans some 320,000 clones, roughly nine tenths being singletons.

Sequences were obtained from PBMCs or T cells enriched from blood (not recorded which). The chain carries TRBV5-5 and TRBJ1-1; 9 bases map to TRBD1. This clonotype was sampled from a man aged 55 to 69 who had recovered from COVID-19. In DNA form, the CDR3 reads TGTGCCAGCAGACCAGCGGGACAGGGGAACACTGAAGCTTTCTTT. Translation gives CASRPAGQGNTEAFF.